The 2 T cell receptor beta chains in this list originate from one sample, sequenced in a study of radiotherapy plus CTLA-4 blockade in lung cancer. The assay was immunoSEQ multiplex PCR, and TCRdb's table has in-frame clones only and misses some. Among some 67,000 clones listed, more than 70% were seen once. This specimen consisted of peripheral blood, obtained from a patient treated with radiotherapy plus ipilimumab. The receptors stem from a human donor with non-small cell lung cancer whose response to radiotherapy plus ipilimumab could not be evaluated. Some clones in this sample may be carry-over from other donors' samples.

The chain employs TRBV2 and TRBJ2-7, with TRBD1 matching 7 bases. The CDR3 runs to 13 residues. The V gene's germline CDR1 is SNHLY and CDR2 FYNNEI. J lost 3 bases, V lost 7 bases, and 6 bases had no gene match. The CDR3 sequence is CASTGGVGYEQYF. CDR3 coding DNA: TGTGCCAGCACAGGGGGAGTAGGCTACGAGCAGTACTTC.

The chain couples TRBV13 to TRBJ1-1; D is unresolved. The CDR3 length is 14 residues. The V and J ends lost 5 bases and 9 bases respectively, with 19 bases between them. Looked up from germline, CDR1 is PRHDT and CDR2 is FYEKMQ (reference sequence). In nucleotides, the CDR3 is TGTGCCAGCAGCCAGTCGACCACACGAGGTAAAGCTTTCTTT. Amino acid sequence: CASSQSTTRGKAFF.